The entry below gives a single T cell receptor (beta chain) sequence along with its context. Its antigen is not known. Each sorted subset replicate got 200 ng genomic DNA, 25,000 to 30,000 genomes. Sequenced by immunoSEQ multiplex PCR; TCRdb stores in-frame clones only, minus some. The repertoire holds around 200,000 clones, with around 63% as singletons. Germline V gene lookup returns CDR1 SNHLY and CDR2 FYNNEI. The CDR3 runs to 11 residues. With 8 bases removed from V and 6 bases from J, the gap between germline ends came to 9 bases. This record comes from a study of shared clonotypes between healthy human individuals. Study-wide points: Richness estimates generally favored naive over memory subsets. A limitation of the genetic and exposure-history diversity represented arose from few donors. A handful of donors showed sharing of approximately 5% of naive CD4 clonotypes.

The V gene is TRBV2, the J gene TRBJ2-3; D might be TRBD2 (5 bases). This sequence originates from a man aged 25-40 years in good health. Sequencing was performed on memory CD4+ T cells sorted from blood. The subset was: CD45RA-negative fraction. The CDR3: CASGRRDTQYF. In DNA form, the CDR3 reads TGTGCCAGCGGTAGGAGGGATACGCAGTATTTT. The whole variable domain, filled in from reference TRBV2 and TRBJ2-3, reads EPEVTQTPSHQVTQMGQEVILRCVPISNHLYFYWYRQILGQKVEFLVSFYNNEISEKSEIFDDQFSVERPDGSNFTLKIRSTKLEDSAMYFCASGRRDTQYFGPGTRLTVL.